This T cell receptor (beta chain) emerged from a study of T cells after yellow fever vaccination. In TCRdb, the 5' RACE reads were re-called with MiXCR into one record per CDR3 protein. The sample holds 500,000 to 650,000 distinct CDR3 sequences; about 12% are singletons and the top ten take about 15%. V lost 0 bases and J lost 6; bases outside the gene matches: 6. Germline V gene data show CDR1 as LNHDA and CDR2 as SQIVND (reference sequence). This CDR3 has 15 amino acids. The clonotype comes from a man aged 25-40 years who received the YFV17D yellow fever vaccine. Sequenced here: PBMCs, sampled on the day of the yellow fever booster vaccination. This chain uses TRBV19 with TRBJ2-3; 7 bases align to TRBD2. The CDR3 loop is CASSIDPSGKDTQYF. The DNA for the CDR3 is TGTGCCAGTAGTATAGATCCAAGCGGGAAGGATACGCAGTATTTT.